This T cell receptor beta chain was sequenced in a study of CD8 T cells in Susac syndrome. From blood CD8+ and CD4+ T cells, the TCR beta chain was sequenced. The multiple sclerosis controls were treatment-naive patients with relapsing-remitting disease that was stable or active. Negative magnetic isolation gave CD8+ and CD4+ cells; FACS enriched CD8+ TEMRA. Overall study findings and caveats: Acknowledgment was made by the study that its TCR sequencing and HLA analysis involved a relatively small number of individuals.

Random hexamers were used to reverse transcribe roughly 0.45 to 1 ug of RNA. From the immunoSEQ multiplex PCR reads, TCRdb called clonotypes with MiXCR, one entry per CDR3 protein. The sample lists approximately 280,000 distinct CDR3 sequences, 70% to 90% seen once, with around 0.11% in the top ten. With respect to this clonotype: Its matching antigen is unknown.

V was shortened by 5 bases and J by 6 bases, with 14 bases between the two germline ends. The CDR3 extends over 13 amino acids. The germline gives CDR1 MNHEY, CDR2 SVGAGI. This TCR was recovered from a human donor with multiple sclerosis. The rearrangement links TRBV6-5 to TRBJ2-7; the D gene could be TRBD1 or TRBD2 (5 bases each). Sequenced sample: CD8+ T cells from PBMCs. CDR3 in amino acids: CASSPDGGVEQYF. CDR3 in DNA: TGTGCCAGCAGTCCCGATGGGGGAGTCGAGCAGTACTTC.